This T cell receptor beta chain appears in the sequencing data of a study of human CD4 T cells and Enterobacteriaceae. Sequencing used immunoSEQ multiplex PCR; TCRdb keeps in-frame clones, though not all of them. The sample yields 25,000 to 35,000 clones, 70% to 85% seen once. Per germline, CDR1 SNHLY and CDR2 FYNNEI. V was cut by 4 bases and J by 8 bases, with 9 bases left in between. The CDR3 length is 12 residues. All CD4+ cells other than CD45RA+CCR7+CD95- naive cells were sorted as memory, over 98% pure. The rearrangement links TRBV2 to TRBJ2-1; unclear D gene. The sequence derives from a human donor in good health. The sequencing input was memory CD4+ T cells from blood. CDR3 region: CASSAGWDEQFF. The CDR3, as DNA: TGTGCCAGCAGTGCCGGGTGGGATGAGCAGTTCTTC. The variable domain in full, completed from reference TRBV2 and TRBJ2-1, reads EPEVTQTPSHQVTQMGQEVILRCVPISNHLYFYWYRQILGQKVEFLVSFYNNEISEKSEIFDDQFSVERPDGSNFTLKIRSTKLEDSAMYFCASSAGWDEQFFGPGTRLTVL.